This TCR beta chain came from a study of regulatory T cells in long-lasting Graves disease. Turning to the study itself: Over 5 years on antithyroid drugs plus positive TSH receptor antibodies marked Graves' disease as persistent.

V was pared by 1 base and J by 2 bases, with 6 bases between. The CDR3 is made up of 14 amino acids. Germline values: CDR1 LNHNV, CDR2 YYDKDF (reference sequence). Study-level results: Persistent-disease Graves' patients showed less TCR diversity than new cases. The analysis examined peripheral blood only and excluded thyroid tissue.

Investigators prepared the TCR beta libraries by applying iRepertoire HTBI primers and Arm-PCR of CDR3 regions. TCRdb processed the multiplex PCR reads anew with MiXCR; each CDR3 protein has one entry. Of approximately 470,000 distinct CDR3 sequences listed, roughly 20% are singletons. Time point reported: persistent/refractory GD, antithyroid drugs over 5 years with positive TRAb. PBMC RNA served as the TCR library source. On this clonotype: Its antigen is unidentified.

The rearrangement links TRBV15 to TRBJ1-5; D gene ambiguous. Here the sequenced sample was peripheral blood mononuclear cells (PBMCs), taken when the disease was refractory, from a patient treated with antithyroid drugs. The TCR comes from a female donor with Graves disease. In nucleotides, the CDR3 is TGTGCCACCAGCAGAGTCTCGGGCAATCAGCCCCAGCATTTT. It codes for CATSRVSGNQPQHF.